This entry is about one T cell receptor beta chain. Its matching antigen is unknown. The protocol was immunoSEQ multiplex PCR, while the TCRdb copy is restricted to in-frame clones and leaves out a portion. The repertoire holds 85,000 to 90,000 clones, with 85% to 90% as singletons. This entry comes from a study of graft-versus-host responses after intestinal transplantation. Study overall: Recipients obtained multivisceral, liver-intestinal, or isolated intestinal transplants. After anti-thymocyte globulin induction, recipients took tacrolimus and steroids for 3 to 4 years.

Findings and limits, study-wide: Within allografts, high graft-versus-host to host-versus-graft clonal ratios were seen among patients with graft-donor T cell macrochimerism. GvH clones appeared in recipient marrow, some first in ileum or blood.

This TCR came from a human donor who received an intestinal transplant. The specimen was unstimulated CD4+ T cells sorted from spleen or lymph node cells, collected before intestinal transplant.

For the CDR3, the DNA is TGTGCCAGCAGCCCAACCAGGCAGGGTGGTGCCGGGGAGCTGTTTTTT. It yields the protein CASSPTRQGGAGELFF. The chain carries TRBV11-2 and TRBJ2-2, with D tentatively TRBD1 (5 bases). V dropped 5 bases and J dropped 6 bases, with 19 bases sitting between them. This CDR3 contains 16 residues. Germline CDR1 and CDR2: SGHAT and FQNNGV. The full variable domain, in which reference TRBV11-2 and TRBJ2-2 provide the parts outside the CDR3, is EAGVAQSPRYKIIEKRQSVAFWCNPISGHATLYWYQQILGQGPKLLIQFQNNGVVDDSQLPKDRFSAERLKGVDSTLKIQPAKLEDSAVYLCASSPTRQGGAGELFFGEGSRLTVL.